These 10 T cell receptor beta chains were sequenced from one sample in a study of CD8+CD57+ T cells in acquired aplastic anemia. CD8+CD57+ cell expansion had been shown by flow cytometry in patients chosen for sequencing. Genomic DNA templated the TCR beta VDJ and CDR3 profiling. MiXCR, run by TCRdb on the reads, gives a single entry per CDR3 protein. The sample carries approximately 170,000 distinct CDR3 sequences, over 40% recorded once. The sample comprised sorted CD4+, CD8+, or CD8+CD57+ T cells (not recorded which) from PBMCs. These receptors were obtained from a human donor with aplastic anemia.

The chain has TRBV18 and TRBJ2-7; D is undetermined. The CDR3 is 13 residues long. In germline, CDR1 is KGHSH, CDR2 LQKENI. The germline V and J ends were trimmed by 2 bases and 6 bases, with 11 bases remaining between them. CDR3 nucleotide sequence: TGTGCCAGCTCACCAGCGGACGGAGCCGAGCAGTACTTC. Residues: CASSPADGAEQYF.

The V gene is TRBV15, the J gene TRBJ1-1; no reliable D call. Trimming removed 1 base from V and 5 bases from J, with 14 bases in between. There are 15 residues in the CDR3. CDR1 and CDR2 (germline): LNHNV, YYDKDF (reference sequence). CDR3 DNA sequence: TGTGCCACCAGCAGAGGGGGTCTGGGAGAAACTGAAGCTTTCTTT. Its translation is CATSRGGLGETEAFF.

This clonotype has only a few counts. This sequence joins TRBV7-9 and TRBJ2-7; 7 nucleotides match TRBD1. V was pared by 6 bases and J by 5 bases, with 1 base of the junction left unmatched. The CDR3 spans 11 residues. In germline, CDR1 is SEHNR, CDR2 FQNEAQ (reference sequence). In DNA, the CDR3 is TGTGCCAGCAGTACAGGGGACGAGCAGTACGTC. This encodes CASSTGDEQYV.

The chain employs TRBV7-2 and TRBJ2-5; 8 bases line up with TRBD2. The CDR3 length is 15 residues. CDR1 and CDR2 (germline): SGHTA, FQGNSA. The ends lost 5 bases at V and 2 bases at J; junction bases unmatched: 7. CDR3 sequence (DNA): TGTGCCAGCAGCCAAGCTCCGGGGGGGCAAGAGACCCAGTACTTC. Amino acid sequence: CASSQAPGGQETQYF.

This clonotype occurred many times. V gene TRBV7-9 combines with J gene TRBJ2-1, with a possible D match to TRBD2 (5 bases). CDR1 and CDR2 (germline): SEHNR, FQNEAQ (reference sequence). The V end was cut by 6 bases, the J end by 3 bases, with 15 bases between. This CDR3 is 15 amino acids long. The chain's CDR3 is CASSFKGGDYNEQFF. CDR3 bases: TGTGCCAGCAGTTTCAAAGGAGGAGACTACAATGAGCAGTTCTTC.

This clonotype turned up a few times. Being one base from a much bigger clone, this may be a read error. V and J are TRBV5-1 and TRBJ2-3, with 7 bases fitting TRBD2. The CDR3 loop spans 15 amino acids. The V segment lost 3 bases and the J segment 4 bases; nucleotides outside the gene matches: 8. Germline-derived CDR1 and CDR2 are SGHRS and YFSETQ. The CDR3 protein is CASSSGLVGADTQYF. The CDR3, as DNA: TGCGCCAGCAGCTCAGGACTAGTTGGCGCAGATACGCAGTATTTT.

A few counts support this clonotype. The V and J genes are TRBV24-1 and TRBJ2-5, with 7 positions matching TRBD2. J was trimmed by 2 bases and V by 3 bases; bases with no gene match: 8. The CDR3 spans 16 residues. From germline, CDR1 is KGHDR and CDR2 SFDVKD. The CDR3 protein is CATSDPTAGIQETQYF. The CDR3 DNA follows: TGTGCCACCAGTGATCCCACAGCGGGGATACAAGAGACCCAGTACTTC.

This chain joins TRBV12-3 or TRBV12-4 and TRBJ2-7; TRBD1 agrees at 11 bases. V lost 6 bases, J lost 6 bases, and 4 bases stayed unmatched. The CDR3 has 13 amino acids. CDR3 in amino acids: CASRGQGGSEQYF. DNA for the CDR3: TGTGCCAGCAGGGGACAGGGGGGCTCCGAGCAGTACTTC.

The chain recombines TRBV5-1 with TRBJ2-3, with D tentatively TRBD2 (5 bases). The CDR3 is 14 amino acids. Germline CDR1 reads SGHRS; CDR2 reads YFSETQ. Deletions cut 3 bases from V and 0 bases from J, with 8 bases between. The CDR3 protein is CASSWSGSTDTQYF. CDR3 bases: TGCGCCAGCAGCTGGTCGGGGAGCACAGATACGCAGTATTTT.

This chain uses TRBV7-2 with TRBJ1-6; the D gene is possibly TRBD1 (6 bases). The V end lost 6 bases, the J end lost 9 bases, and 15 bases lay between the germline ends. The CDR3 covers 14 residues. Germline assignment: CDR1 SGHTA and CDR2 FQGNSA. The CDR3 reads CASRPGQITSPLHF. CDR3 nucleotide sequence: TGTGCCAGCAGACCTGGACAGATAACTTCACCCCTCCACTTT.